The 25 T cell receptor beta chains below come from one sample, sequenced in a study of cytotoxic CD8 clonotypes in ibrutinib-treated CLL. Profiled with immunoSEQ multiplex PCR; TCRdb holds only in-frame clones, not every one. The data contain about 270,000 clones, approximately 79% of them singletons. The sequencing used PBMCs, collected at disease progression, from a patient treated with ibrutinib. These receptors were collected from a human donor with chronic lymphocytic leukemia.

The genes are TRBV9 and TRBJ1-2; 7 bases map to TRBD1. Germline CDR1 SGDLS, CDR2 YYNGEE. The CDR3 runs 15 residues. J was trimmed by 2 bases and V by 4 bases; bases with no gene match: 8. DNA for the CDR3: TGTGCCAGCAGCCTTATGGGACAGCAAAACTATGGCTACACCTTC. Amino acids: CASSLMGQQNYGYTF.

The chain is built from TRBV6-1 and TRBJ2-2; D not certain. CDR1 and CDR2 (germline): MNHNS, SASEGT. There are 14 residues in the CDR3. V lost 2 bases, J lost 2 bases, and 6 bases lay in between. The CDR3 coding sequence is TGTGCCAGCAGTGAAACCCCAAACACCGGGGAGCTGTTTTTT. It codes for CASSETPNTGELFF.

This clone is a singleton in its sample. The CDR3 coding sequence is TGTGCCAGCAGTTTATCAGGAGGAGATACGCAGTATTTT. Protein sequence: CASSLSGGDTQYF. The genes are TRBV27 and TRBJ2-3, with D possibly being TRBD2 (5 bases). The CDR3 has 13 residues. V was clipped by 0 bases and J by 5 bases, with 6 bases between them. Germline V gives CDR1 MNHEY, CDR2 SMNVEV (reference sequence).

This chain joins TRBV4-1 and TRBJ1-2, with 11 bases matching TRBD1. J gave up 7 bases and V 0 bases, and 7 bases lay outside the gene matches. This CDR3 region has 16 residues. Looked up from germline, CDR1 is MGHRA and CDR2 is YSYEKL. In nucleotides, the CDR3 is TGCGCCAGCAGCCAAGATACCGGGACAGGGGGAGGTGGCTACACCTTC. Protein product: CASSQDTGTGGGGYTF.

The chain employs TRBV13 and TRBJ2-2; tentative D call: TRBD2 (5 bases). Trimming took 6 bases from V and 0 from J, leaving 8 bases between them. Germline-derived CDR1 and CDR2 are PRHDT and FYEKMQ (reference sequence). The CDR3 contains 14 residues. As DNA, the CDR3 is TGTGCCAGCAGAGTCGGGGCGAACACCGGGGAGCTGTTTTTT. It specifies CASRVGANTGELFF.

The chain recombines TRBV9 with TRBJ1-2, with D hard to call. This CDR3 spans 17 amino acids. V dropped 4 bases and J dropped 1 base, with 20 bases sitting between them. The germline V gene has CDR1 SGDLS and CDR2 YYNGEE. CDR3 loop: CASSLGNWVTHNYGYTF. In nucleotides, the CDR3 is TGTGCCAGCAGCCTAGGGAATTGGGTCACCCATAACTATGGCTACACCTTC.

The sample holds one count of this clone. Here the CDR3 reads CASSEMVNSGYNEQFF. The CDR3 DNA is TGCGCCAGCAGTGAGATGGTGAACTCGGGGTACAATGAGCAGTTCTTC. The chain recombines TRBV10-1 with TRBJ2-1; a possible D gene is TRBD2 (5 bases). V was clipped by 2 bases and J by 4 bases, with 15 bases between them. The CDR3 spans 16 residues. Germline CDR1 and CDR2: WNHNN and SYGVQD (reference sequence).

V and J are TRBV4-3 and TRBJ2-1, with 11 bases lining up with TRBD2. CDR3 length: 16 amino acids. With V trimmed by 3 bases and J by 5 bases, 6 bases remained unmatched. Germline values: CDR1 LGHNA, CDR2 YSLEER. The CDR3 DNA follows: TGCGCCAGCAGCCATGAGATAGCGGGAGGGGACAATGAGCAGTTCTTC. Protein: CASSHEIAGGDNEQFF.

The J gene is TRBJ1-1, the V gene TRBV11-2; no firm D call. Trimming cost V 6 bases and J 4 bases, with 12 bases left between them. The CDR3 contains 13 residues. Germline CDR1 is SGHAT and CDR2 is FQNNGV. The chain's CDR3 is CASRSGRITEAFF. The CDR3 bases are TGTGCCAGCAGGAGCGGTAGGATCACTGAAGCTTTCTTT.

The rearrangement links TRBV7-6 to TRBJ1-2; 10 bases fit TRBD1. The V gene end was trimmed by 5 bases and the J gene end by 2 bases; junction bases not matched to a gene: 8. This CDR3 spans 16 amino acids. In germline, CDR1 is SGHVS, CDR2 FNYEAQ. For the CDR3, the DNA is TGTGCCAGCAGCCCCCGGACAGGGGGACTCAACTATGGCTACACCTTC. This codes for CASSPRTGGLNYGYTF.

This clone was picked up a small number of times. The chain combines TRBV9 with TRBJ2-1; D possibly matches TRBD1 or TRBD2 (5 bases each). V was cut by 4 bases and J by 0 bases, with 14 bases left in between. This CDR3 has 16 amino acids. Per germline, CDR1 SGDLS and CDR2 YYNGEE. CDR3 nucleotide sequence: TGTGCCAGCAGCACCCGGGGCGGTATCTCCTACAATGAGCAGTTCTTC. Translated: CASSTRGGISYNEQFF.

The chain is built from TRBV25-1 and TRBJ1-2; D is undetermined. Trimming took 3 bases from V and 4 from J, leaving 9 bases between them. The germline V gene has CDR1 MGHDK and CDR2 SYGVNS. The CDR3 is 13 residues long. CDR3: CASSDPLFYGYTF. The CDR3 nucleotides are TGTGCCAGCAGTGACCCCCTCTTCTATGGCTACACCTTC.

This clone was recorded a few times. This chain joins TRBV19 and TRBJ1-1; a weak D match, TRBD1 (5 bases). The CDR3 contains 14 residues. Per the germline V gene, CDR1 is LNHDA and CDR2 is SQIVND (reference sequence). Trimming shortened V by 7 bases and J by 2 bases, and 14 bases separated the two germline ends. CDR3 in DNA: TGTGCCAGTATTAAGGGGTGGGGAAACACTGAAGCTTTCTTT. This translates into CASIKGWGNTEAFF.

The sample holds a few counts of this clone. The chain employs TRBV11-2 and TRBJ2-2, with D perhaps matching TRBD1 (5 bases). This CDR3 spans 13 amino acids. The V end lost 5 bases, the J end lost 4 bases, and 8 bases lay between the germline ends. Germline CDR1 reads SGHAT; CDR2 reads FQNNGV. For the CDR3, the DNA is TGTGCCAGCAGCCGACAGCTCACCGGGGAGCTGTTTTTT. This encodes CASSRQLTGELFF.

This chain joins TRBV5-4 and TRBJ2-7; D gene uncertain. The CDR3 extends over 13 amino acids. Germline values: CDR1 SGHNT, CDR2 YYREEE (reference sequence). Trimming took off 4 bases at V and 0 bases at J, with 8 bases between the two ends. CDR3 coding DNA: TGTGCCAGCAGCCAAGGTGGCTCCTACGAGCAGTACTTC. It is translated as CASSQGGSYEQYF.

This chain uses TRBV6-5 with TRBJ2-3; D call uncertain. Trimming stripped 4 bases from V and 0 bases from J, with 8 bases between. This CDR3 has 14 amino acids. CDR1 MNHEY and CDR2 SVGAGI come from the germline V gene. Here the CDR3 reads CASSSTRSTDTQYF. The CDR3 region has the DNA TGTGCCAGCAGTTCCACTCGCAGCACAGATACGCAGTATTTT.

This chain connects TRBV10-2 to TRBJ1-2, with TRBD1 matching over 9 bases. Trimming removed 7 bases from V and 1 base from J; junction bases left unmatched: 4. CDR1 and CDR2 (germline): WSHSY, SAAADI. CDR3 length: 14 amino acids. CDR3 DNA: TGCGCCAGCACTCGGACAGGGGATAACTATGGCTACACCTTC. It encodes CASTRTGDNYGYTF.

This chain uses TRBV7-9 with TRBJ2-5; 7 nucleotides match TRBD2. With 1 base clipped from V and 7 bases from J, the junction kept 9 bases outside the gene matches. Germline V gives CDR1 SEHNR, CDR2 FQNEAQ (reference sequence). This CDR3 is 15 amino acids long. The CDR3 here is CASSLGEGIRWTQYF. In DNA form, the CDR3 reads TGTGCCAGCAGCTTAGGGGAGGGTATTCGTTGGACCCAGTACTTC.

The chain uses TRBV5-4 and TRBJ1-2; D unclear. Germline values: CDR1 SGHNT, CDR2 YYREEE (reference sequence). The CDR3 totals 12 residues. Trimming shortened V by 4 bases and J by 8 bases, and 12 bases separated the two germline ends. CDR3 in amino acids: CASSLTAVGYTF. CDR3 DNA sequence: TGTGCCAGCAGCCTCACGGCCGTGGGCTACACCTTC.

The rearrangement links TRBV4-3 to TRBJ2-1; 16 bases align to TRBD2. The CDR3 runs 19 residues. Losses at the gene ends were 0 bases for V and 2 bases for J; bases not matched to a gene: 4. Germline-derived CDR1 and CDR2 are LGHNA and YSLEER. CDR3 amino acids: CASSQDPGLAGGPYNEQFF. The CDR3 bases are TGCGCCAGCAGCCAAGATCCGGGACTAGCGGGAGGGCCCTACAATGAGCAGTTCTTC.

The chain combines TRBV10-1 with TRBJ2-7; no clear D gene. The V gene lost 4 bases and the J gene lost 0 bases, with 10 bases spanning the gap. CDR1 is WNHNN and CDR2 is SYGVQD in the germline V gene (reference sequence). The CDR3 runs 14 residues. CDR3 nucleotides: TGCGCCAGCAGTGGTCTCGGCGGCTCCTACGAGCAGTACTTC. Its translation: CASSGLGGSYEQYF.

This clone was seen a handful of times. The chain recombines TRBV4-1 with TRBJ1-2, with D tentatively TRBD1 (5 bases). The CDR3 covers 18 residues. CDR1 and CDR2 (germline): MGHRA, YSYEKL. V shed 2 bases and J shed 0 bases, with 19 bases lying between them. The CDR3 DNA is TGCGCCAGCAGCCAATCTGTCCTCGGGACGCACACTAACTATGGCTACACCTTC. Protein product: CASSQSVLGTHTNYGYTF.

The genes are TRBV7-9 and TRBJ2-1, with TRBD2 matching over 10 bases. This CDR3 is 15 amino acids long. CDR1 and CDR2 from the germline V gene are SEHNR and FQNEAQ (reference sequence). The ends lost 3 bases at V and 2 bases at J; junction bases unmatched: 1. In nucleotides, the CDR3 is TGTGCCAGCAGCTTTAGCGGGGGGCCCTACAATGAGCAGTTCTTC. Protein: CASSFSGGPYNEQFF.

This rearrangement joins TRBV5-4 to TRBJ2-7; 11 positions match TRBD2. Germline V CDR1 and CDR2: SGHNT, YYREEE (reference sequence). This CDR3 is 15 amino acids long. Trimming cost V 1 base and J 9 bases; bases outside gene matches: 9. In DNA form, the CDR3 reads TGTGCCAGCAGCTTGCGTACTAGCGGGAGATCGGCGCAGTACTTC. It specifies CASSLRTSGRSAQYF.

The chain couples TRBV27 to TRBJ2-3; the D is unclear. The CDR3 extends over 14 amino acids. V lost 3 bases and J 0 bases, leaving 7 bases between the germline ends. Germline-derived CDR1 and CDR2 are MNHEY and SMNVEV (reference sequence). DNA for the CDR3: TGTGCCAGCAGTTTGGTCCGAAGCACAGATACGCAGTATTTT. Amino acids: CASSLVRSTDTQYF.